This T cell receptor (beta chain) was identified during a study of beta chain features in type 1 diabetes. Whole-study results and caveats: In every one of the four CD4+ subsets, TCRB CDR3s were moderately but significantly shorter in Type 1 diabetes patients.

CDR1 is MNHNY and CDR2 is SVGAGI in the germline V gene (reference sequence). The CDR3 runs to 16 residues. V dropped 6 bases and J dropped 7 bases, with 21 bases sitting between them. Without exception, sorted populations had purity beyond 95%. The entirety of the isolated RNA underwent reverse transcription, so expressed TCRB transcripts were sequenced. The repertoire was sequenced with immunoSEQ multiplex PCR; TCRdb's copy has only in-frame clones and lacks some. The top ten clones hold under 0.55% of a sample with some 190,000 clones, approximately 7.9% of them seen once. In its sample, this clone was seen a few times. What it recognizes is unknown.

This clonotype originated in a man aged 18 to 30 with type 1 diabetes. The sequenced sample was central memory CD4+ T cells from blood. The chain employs TRBV6-6 and TRBJ2-2, with a possible D match to TRBD2 (6 bases). The DNA for the CDR3 is TGTGCCAGCAGCAACCTGGGGGGTGAGCAGTTCGGGGAGCTGTTTTTT. It is translated as CASSNLGGEQFGELFF.